The source of this TCR beta chain is a study of metastatic and nonmetastatic thyroid tumors. TCRdb re-called clones from the PCR reads using MiXCR. The data show approximately 35,000 clones, about 30% seen once. The sample holds a few counts of this clone. The CDR3 spans 14 residues. Germline loops: CDR1 MDHEN, CDR2 SYDVKM. V shed 1 base and J shed 4 bases, with 10 bases lying between them. Thyroid surgery took place with no prior treatment in any patient. The chain employs TRBV28 and TRBJ1-2; unclear D gene. This clonotype originated in a female donor with papillary thyroid cancer or a benign thyroid nodule (not recorded which). Some clones in this sample may be carry-over from other donors' samples. The source material was tumor tissue. The CDR3, as DNA: TGTGCCAGCAGTTTATCCCACAGCTTCTATGGCTACACCTTC. This sequence encodes CASSLSHSFYGYTF.